In its sample, the clone carrying this T cell receptor (beta chain) was seen once. No antigen is known for it. The V and J ends lost 6 bases and 5 bases respectively, with 14 bases between them. The germline gives CDR1 SNHLY, CDR2 FYNNEI. The CDR3 totals 14 residues. Blood got drawn at baseline, again on cycle 4 day 1, and then on cycle 7 day 1. Produced via immunoSEQ multiplex PCR; TCRdb's table is partial and in-frame only. The data show about 61,000 clones, just under 90% seen once. This sample was taken from a study of OX40 agonist ivuxolimab in advanced cancers. Background on the study: Recorded diagnoses for dose-escalation patients were hepatocellular carcinoma, melanoma, renal cell or head and neck cancer.

Study findings and constraints: At doses 0.1 to 3.0 mg/kg, CD4+ and CD8+ clones expanded. More expanded clones were seen, on average, in CD8+ T cells than in CD4+.

Sequenced material: CD4+ or CD8+ T cells sorted from blood, taken in a trial of the OX40 agonist ivuxolimab. The receptor's source is an adult with an advanced solid tumor such as melanoma, head and neck, liver or kidney cancer. The chain has TRBV2 and TRBJ2-1, with a weak D call TRBD1 (6 bases). The CDR3 sequence: CASRKGEVNNEQFF. The CDR3 DNA reads as TGTGCCAGCAGGAAGGGGGAAGTGAACAATGAGCAGTTCTTC.